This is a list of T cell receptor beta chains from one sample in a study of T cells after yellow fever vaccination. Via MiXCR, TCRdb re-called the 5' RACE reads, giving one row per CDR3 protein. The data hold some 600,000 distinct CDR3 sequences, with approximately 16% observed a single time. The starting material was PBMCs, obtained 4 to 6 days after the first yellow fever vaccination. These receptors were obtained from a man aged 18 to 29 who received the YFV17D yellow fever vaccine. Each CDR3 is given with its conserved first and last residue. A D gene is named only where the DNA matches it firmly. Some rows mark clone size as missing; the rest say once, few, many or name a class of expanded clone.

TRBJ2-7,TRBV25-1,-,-,CASSEVVGPYEQYF,TGTGCCAGCAGTGAGGTTGTAGGACCCTACGAGCAGTACTTC
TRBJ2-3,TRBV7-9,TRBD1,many,CASSPGDSQDTQYF,TGTGCCAGCAGCCCCGGGGACAGTCAGGATACGCAGTATTTT
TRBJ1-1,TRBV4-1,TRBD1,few,CASSQTGEDTEAFF,TGCGCCAGCAGCCAGACAGGGGAGGACACTGAAGCTTTCTTT
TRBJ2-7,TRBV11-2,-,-,CASSLDYPEQYF,TGTGCCAGCAGCTTAGACTACCCGGAGCAGTACTTC
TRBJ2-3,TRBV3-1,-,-,CASSRQVPYTQYF,TGTGCCAGCAGCAGGCAGGTCCCTTATACGCAGTATTTT
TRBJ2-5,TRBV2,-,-,CASKSEETQYF,TGTGCCAGCAAAAGTGAGGAGACCCAGTACTTC
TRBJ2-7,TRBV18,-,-,CASSSISANEQYF,TGTGCCAGCTCATCAATTTCCGCGAACGAGCAGTACTTC
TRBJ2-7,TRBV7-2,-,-,CASSPSPGVDEQYF,TGTGCCAGCAGCCCCTCCCCGGGTGTCGACGAGCAGTACTTC
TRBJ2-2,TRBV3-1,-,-,CASSQRDVTGELFF,TGTGCCAGCAGCCAAAGGGACGTAACCGGGGAGCTGTTTTTT
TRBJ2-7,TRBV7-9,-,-,CASSSPYPYEQYF,TGTGCCAGCAGCTCCCCTTACCCATACGAGCAGTACTTC
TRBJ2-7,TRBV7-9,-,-,CASSLAVGGRAYEQYF,TGTGCCAGCAGCTTAGCCGTCGGCGGCAGGGCCTACGAGCAGTACTTC
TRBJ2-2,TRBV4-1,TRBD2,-,CASSHSSGLADTGELFF,TGCGCCAGCAGCCACAGTTCGGGACTAGCGGACACCGGGGAGCTGTTTTTT
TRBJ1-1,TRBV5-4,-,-,CASSDGTYTEAFF,TGTGCCAGCAGCGACGGGACATACACTGAAGCTTTCTTT
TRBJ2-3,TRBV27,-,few,CASSVSRDTQYF,TGTGCCAGCAGTGTGTCTCGGGATACGCAGTATTTT
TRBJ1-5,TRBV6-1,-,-,CASHGTGWDNQPQHF,TGTGCCAGCCACGGAACAGGGTGGGACAATCAGCCCCAGCATTTT
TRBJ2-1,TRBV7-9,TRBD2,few,CASSLAIVAGDNEQFF,TGTGCCAGCAGCTTAGCAATCGTAGCGGGGGACAATGAGCAGTTCTTC
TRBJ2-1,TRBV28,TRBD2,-,CASSGSGGGVFNEQFF,TGTGCCAGCAGTGGATCTGGGGGGGGGGTCTTCAATGAGCAGTTCTTC
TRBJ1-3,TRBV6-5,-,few,CASSYSAARAGNTIYF,TGTGCCAGCAGTTACTCCGCGGCCCGCGCTGGAAACACCATATATTTT
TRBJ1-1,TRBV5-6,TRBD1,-,CASRRTGGTEAFF,TGTGCCAGCAGAAGAACAGGGGGCACTGAAGCTTTCTTT
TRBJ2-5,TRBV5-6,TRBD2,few,CASRLGLAGKETQYF,TGTGCCAGCAGGCTGGGACTAGCGGGGAAGGAGACCCAGTACTTC
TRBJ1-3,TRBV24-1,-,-,CATSDSRRNTGNTIYF,TGTGCCACCAGTGATTCCCGACGGAACACTGGAAACACCATATATTTT
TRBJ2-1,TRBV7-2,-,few,CASSLAVGTKQFF,TGTGCCAGCAGCTTAGCGGTTGGGACGAAGCAGTTCTTC
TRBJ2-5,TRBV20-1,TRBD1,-,CSAGWDRVTLRKETQYF,TGCAGTGCCGGATGGGACAGGGTTACTCTTCGTAAAGAGACCCAGTACTTC
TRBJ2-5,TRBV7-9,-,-,CASSFVDSPQETQYF,TGTGCCAGCAGCTTTGTGGACAGCCCCCAAGAGACCCAGTACTTC
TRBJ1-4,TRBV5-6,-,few,CASSLLGHGEKLFF,TGTGCCAGCAGCTTGTTGGGGCACGGTGAAAAACTGTTTTTT
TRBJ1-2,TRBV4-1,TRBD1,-,CASSQDRGDRGLNYGYTF,TGCGCCAGCAGCCAAGATCGGGGAGACAGGGGGCTTAACTATGGCTACACCTTC
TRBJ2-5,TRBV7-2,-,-,CASSLVPRLSSQTQYF,TGTGCCAGCAGCTTAGTACCGCGCTTATCCTCCCAGACCCAGTACTTC
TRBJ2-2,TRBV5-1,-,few,CASSAIPLYTGELFF,TGCGCCAGCAGCGCGATACCACTCTACACCGGGGAGCTGTTTTTT
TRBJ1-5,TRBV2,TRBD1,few,CASRPGQGAGQPQHF,TGTGCCAGCAGGCCCGGACAGGGAGCAGGTCAGCCCCAGCATTTT
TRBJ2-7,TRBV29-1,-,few,CSVESADSYEQYF,TGCAGCGTTGAATCGGCAGATTCTTACGAGCAGTACTTC
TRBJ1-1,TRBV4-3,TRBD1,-,CASSQGLTGQGSRAFF,TGCGCCAGCAGCCAAGGTCTTACCGGACAGGGTAGTCGAGCTTTCTTT
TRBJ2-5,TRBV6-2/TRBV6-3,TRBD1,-,CASETGAETQYF,TGTGCCAGCGAGACAGGGGCAGAGACCCAGTACTTC
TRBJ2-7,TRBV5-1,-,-,CASSTGQNYEQYF,TGCGCCAGCAGCACCGGACAGAACTACGAGCAGTACTTC
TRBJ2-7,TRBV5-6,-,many,CASSLNSYEQYF,TGTGCCAGCAGCTTGAATTCCTACGAGCAGTACTTC
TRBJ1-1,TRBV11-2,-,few,CASTFLTPPGGSKPEAFF,TGTGCCAGCACGTTTCTAACCCCGCCCGGGGGAAGCAAACCCGAAGCTTTCTTT
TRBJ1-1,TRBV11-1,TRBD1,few,CASSPVGTGGVVDTEAFF,TGTGCCAGCAGCCCAGTAGGGACAGGGGGCGTTGTGGACACTGAAGCTTTCTTT
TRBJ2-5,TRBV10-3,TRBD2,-,CAISEFSGGQETQYF,TGTGCCATCAGTGAGTTTAGCGGGGGCCAAGAGACCCAGTACTTC
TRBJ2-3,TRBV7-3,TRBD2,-,CASSLNSAGAPTDTQYF,TGTGCCAGCAGCTTAAATTCAGCGGGGGCCCCCACAGATACGCAGTATTTT
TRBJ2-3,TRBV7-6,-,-,CASSFMATDTQYF,TGTGCCAGCAGCTTCATGGCTACAGATACGCAGTATTTT
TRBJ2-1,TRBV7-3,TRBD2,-,CASSLRPGLAGTNEQFF,TGTGCCAGCAGCTTAAGGCCGGGACTAGCGGGAACCAATGAGCAGTTCTTC
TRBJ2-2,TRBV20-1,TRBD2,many,CSAREGGGTLFF,TGCAGTGCTAGAGAGGGGGGGGGAACGCTGTTTTTT
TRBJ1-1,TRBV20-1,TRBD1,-,CSAWDRGNTEAFF,TGCAGTGCTTGGGACAGGGGGAACACTGAAGCTTTCTTT
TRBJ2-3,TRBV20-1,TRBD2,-,CSARDLLAVFTDTQYF,TGCAGTGCTAGAGATCTGCTAGCGGTGTTCACAGATACGCAGTATTTT
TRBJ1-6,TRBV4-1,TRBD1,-,CASSQADRGNSPLHF,TGCGCCAGCAGCCAGGCCGACAGGGGTAATTCACCCCTCCACTTT
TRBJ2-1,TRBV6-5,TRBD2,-,CASSYSGGEWGSSYNEQFF,TGTGCCAGCAGTTACTCGGGAGGGGAGTGGGGAAGCTCCTACAATGAGCAGTTCTTC
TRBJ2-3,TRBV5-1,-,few,CASSSGRSPHTQYF,TGCGCCAGCAGCTCTGGACGGAGCCCGCATACGCAGTATTTT
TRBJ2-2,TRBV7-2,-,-,CASRLTMLLTVELFF,TGTGCCAGCAGACTGACGATGTTATTGACGGTGGAGCTGTTTTTT
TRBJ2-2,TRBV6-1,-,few,CASQGLQNTGELFF,TGTGCCAGCCAAGGCCTACAGAACACCGGGGAGCTGTTTTTT
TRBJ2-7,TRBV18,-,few,CASSPARVQGEQYF,TGTGCCAGCTCACCTGCTCGGGTCCAAGGGGAGCAGTACTTC
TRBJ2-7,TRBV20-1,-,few,CSASGSFSYEQYF,TGCAGTGCTAGTGGCTCTTTCTCCTACGAGCAGTACTTC
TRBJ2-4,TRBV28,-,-,CASRSAGSGIQYF,TGTGCCAGCAGGTCGGCAGGTTCGGGCATTCAGTACTTC
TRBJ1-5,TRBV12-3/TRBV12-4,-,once,CASSFGRERGNQPQHF,TGTGCCAGCAGTTTTGGCAGGGAAAGGGGCAATCAGCCCCAGCATTTT
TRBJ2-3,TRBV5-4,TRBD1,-,CASSSTWTGGHWPTQYF,TGTGCCAGCAGCTCTACCTGGACAGGGGGCCATTGGCCGACGCAGTATTTT
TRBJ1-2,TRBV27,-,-,CASSRSRRVGGYTF,TGTGCCAGCAGCCGAAGCAGACGGGTCGGTGGCTACACCTTC
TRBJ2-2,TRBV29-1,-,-,CSVTGINTGELFF,TGCAGCGTTACAGGGATTAACACCGGGGAGCTGTTTTTT
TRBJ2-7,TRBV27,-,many,CASSRTGSSTYEQYF,TGTGCCAGCAGCCGAACAGGGTCTAGCACCTACGAGCAGTACTTC
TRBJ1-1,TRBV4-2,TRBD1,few,CASSQDGQGNTEAFF,TGTGCCAGCAGCCAAGACGGACAGGGAAACACTGAAGCTTTCTTT
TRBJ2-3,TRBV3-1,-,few,CASSQDSAGDTQYF,TGTGCCAGCAGCCAAGACTCGGCAGGGGATACGCAGTATTTT